Listed below are T cell receptor beta chains from one sample, sequenced in a study of graft-versus-host responses after intestinal transplantation. Assay: immunoSEQ multiplex PCR; the TCRdb copy retains only in-frame clones and omits some. The data hold about 54,000 clones, with more than 80% observed a single time. The material sequenced was PBMCs, taken approximately 97 weeks after intestinal transplant. These receptors were collected from a human patient who received an intestinal transplant, so some T cells may come from the graft donor. Both conserved end residues are part of each CDR3. A D gene is named only where the DNA matches it firmly. Clone sizes are given selectively: once, few, many, or a class where the clone is expanded.

TRBV27	TRBJ2-7	-	-	TGTGCCAGCAGTTTAAGTTTGACAACCACCTACGAGCAGTACTTC	CASSLSLTTTYEQYF
TRBV6-6	TRBJ1-1	-	-	TGTGCCAGCAGTTTGGCACGGAACACTGAAGCTTTCTTT	CASSLARNTEAFF
TRBV5-6	TRBJ1-2	-	-	TGTGCCAGCAGCTTGGCGGCGGAGGCCTATGGCTACACCTTC	CASSLAAEAYGYTF
TRBV6-5	TRBJ2-3	-	-	TGTGCCAGCAGTTCCCCGGGGGCGGGGGCGGCAGATACGCAGTATTTT	CASSSPGAGAADTQYF
TRBV28	TRBJ2-5	-	-	TGTGCCAGCAGTTTATCGGGCCCCGGGTTGGAGACCCAGTACTTC	CASSLSGPGLETQYF
TRBV11-3	TRBJ2-4	-	TRBD1	TGTGCCAGCAGCTCCCGGGACAGGGGGCACGGAAACATTCAGTACTTC	CASSSRDRGHGNIQYF
TRBV10-2	TRBJ2-5	-	-	TGCGCCAGCAGTGAGAACCAAGAGACCCAGTACTTC	CASSENQETQYF
TRBV11-2	TRBJ2-7	-	TRBD2	TGTGCCAGCAGCTCCTTCCGACTAGCGGGGGGCTACGAGCAGTACTTC	CASSSFRLAGGYEQYF
TRBV9	TRBJ1-2	-	-	TGTGCCAGCAGCCCAAGACGGCAGGGTATCGGTGGCTACACCTTC	CASSPRRQGIGGYTF
TRBV9	TRBJ1-3	-	-	TGTGCCAGCAGCGAGACCTACGCAACGGGAAACACCATATATTTT	CASSETYATGNTIYF
TRBV6-1	TRBJ1-2	-	TRBD1	TGTGCCAGCAGTGCCGACGGGACAGGGGGCTTCTATGGCTACACCTTC	CASSADGTGGFYGYTF
TRBV19	TRBJ1-4	-	-	TGTGCCAGTAGACGACAGACAACTAATGAAAAACTGTTTTTT	CASRRQTTNEKLFF
TRBV29-1	TRBJ1-1	-	-	TGCAGCGTCAAGCAGGGGTTGAACACTGAAGCTTTCTTT	CSVKQGLNTEAFF
TRBV7-2	TRBJ2-7	-	TRBD2	TGTGCCAGCAGTCTAGCGGGGGGAGGCTACGAGCAGTACTTC	CASSLAGGGYEQYF
TRBV5-1	TRBJ1-4	-	-	TGCGCCAGCAGCTTGTCAGGGGCAACTAATGAAAAACTGTTTTTT	CASSLSGATNEKLFF
TRBV5-4	TRBJ1-1	-	-	TGTGCCAGCAGCTTGACGGGGGTCGGGGACACTGAAGCTTTCTTT	CASSLTGVGDTEAFF
TRBV7-9	TRBJ2-7	-	-	TGTGCCAGCAGCCCAATCTCCTACGAGCAGTACTTC	CASSPISYEQYF
TRBV11-2	TRBJ2-6	-	-	TGTGCCAGCAGCTTAGTTAACAGGGCCTCTGGGGCCAACGTCCTGACTTTC	CASSLVNRASGANVLTF
TRBV19	TRBJ2-5	-	-	TGTGCCAGTAGTGTCCCGGGACACTCAAGAGAGACCCAGTACTTC	CASSVPGHSRETQYF
TRBV10-1	TRBJ2-3	-	-	TGCGCCAGCAGTTTGACCGCCGCCAATACGCAGTATTTT	CASSLTAANTQYF
TRBV7-9	TRBJ1-5	once	-	TGTGCCAGCAGCTTACCGGGCCGGAATCAGCCCCAGCATTTT	CASSLPGRNQPQHF
TRBV19	TRBJ2-5	-	-	TGTGCCAGTAGACTCCAGGGCAGGAAGGGAGAGACCCAGTACTTC	CASRLQGRKGETQYF
TRBV29-1	TRBJ2-1	once	TRBD2	TGCAGCGTAAAGGGACTAGCGGGGCAACCAAATGAGCAGTTCTTC	CSVKGLAGQPNEQFF
TRBV7-7	TRBJ2-5	-	-	TGTGCCAGCAGCTTAGGCGCCAGATCAGAGACCCAGTACTTC	CASSLGARSETQYF
TRBV6-1	TRBJ1-2	-	TRBD1	TGTGCCAGCATCGTCGGGACAGCGACTAACTATGGCTACACCTTC	CASIVGTATNYGYTF
TRBV9	TRBJ2-5	-	-	TGTGCCAGCAGCGTAGATACCCTACCTGGTCAGACCCAGTACTTC	CASSVDTLPGQTQYF
TRBV10-2	TRBJ2-7	-	-	TGCGCCAGCAGTGTTAGGTTTTCCGAGCAGTACTTC	CASSVRFSEQYF
TRBV6-1	TRBJ1-2	-	-	TGTGCCACCTGGAGACAGGAAGTCTATGGCTACACCTTC	CATWRQEVYGYTF
TRBV6-1	TRBJ1-1	-	-	TGTGCCAGCAGTGGAATGCAGGGTGTTGAAGCTTTCTTT	CASSGMQGVEAFF
TRBV6-5	TRBJ2-7	-	TRBD1	TGTGCCAGCAGTTACGGTCAGGGGGCCTACGAGCAGTACTTC	CASSYGQGAYEQYF
TRBV7-9	TRBJ2-7	-	TRBD1	TGTGCCAGCAGCTTAAGACTACAGGGGGCCCGAGGAAACGAGCAGTACTTC	CASSLRLQGARGNEQYF
TRBV19	TRBJ2-4	-	-	TGTGCCAGTAGTATTAGTGGGGATGGGGGCAAAAACATTCAGTACTTC	CASSISGDGGKNIQYF
TRBV2	TRBJ1-5	-	TRBD1	TGTGCCAGCAGCGGACAGGGTAGGCAGCCCCAGCATTTT	CASSGQGRQPQHF
TRBV4-1	TRBJ1-4	-	-	TGCGCCAGCAGCCAAGATGGGTTCCCCCTCGTGACTAATGAAAAACTGTTTTTT	CASSQDGFPLVTNEKLFF
TRBV13	TRBJ2-5	-	-	TGTGCCAGCAGCGTTGCGGGGGCGAGCTATCAAGAGACCCAGTACTTC	CASSVAGASYQETQYF
TRBV4-1	TRBJ2-2	-	-	TGCGCCAGCAGCCGCCCTATGCTATCGGGTCATCACACCGGGGAGCTGTTTTTT	CASSRPMLSGHHTGELFF
TRBV21-1	TRBJ1-1	-	-	TGTGCCAGCAGCGAGATGGAAGGGAGGATCGCTGAAGCTTTCTTT	CASSEMEGRIAEAFF
TRBV9	TRBJ2-3	-	-	TGTGCCAGCAGCGTATACGGGGGCACAGATACGCAGTATTTT	CASSVYGGTDTQYF
TRBV18	TRBJ1-2	once	-	TGTGCCAGCTCACGCAGTGGGAGTGCTCTTCAAGGCTATGGCTACACCTTC	CASSRSGSALQGYGYTF
TRBV7-8	TRBJ1-1	few	-	TGTGCCAGCAGCTTAGTAGGGGCAGGGGATGCTTTCTTT	CASSLVGAGDAFF